This T cell receptor (beta chain) was observed in a study of T cell responses to AZD1222 COVID-19 vaccine. Regarding the study as a whole: Donor demographics were predominantly white British with a female majority; clonal diversity may be underestimated. Close to half of spike-specific TCRs reportedly recognize unmutated variant regions.

Some clones are missing from TCRdb's copy, which holds only in-frame ones; the method was immunoSEQ multiplex PCR. The sample consists of more than 150,000 clones, about 88% of them appearing once. Comment on this clone: Its specificity is unknown.

The origin of this receptor is an adult who had recovered from COVID-19. The material was peripheral blood, obtained after recovery from COVID-19.

CDR3 nucleotide sequence: TGTGCCAGTAGTATACGAGTCGGGGGGTCCTTCCGGGACGAGCAGTTCTTC. It translates to CASSIRVGGSFRDEQFF. This chain connects TRBV19 to TRBJ2-1, with 7 bases that match TRBD2. CDR3 length equals 17 residues. Losses at the gene ends were 2 bases for V and 10 bases for J; bases not matched to a gene: 17. From germline, CDR1 is LNHDA and CDR2 SQIVND (reference sequence).